This is a list of T cell receptor beta chains from one sample in a study of control samples from healthy donors and cancer patients. Here immunoSEQ multiplex PCR was the method, and the copy in TCRdb shows in-frame clones only, minus some. Altogether 150,000 to 200,000 clones are present, roughly nine tenths being singletons, with the ten largest covering approximately 1.5%. The specimen was blood. These receptors came from a young man in good health. The CDR3 runs from the conserved cysteine through the conserved F or W. The order of the fields is D gene, clone size, V gene, J gene, CDR3 DNA, CDR3 protein. D genes are given only for firm matches. Some rows mark clone size as missing; the rest say once, few, many or name a class of expanded clone.

D gene: -
clone size: -
V gene: TRBV2
J gene: TRBJ1-2
CDR3 DNA: TGTGCCAGCAGTGACTTATCAAACTATGGCTACACCTTC
CDR3 protein: CASSDLSNYGYTF

D gene: TRBD1
clone size: -
V gene: TRBV19
J gene: TRBJ1-5
CDR3 DNA: TGTGCCAGTACTAGACAGGGGGATCAGCCCCAGCATTTT
CDR3 protein: CASTRQGDQPQHF

D gene: TRBD2
clone size: -
V gene: TRBV6-2/TRBV6-3
J gene: TRBJ2-1
CDR3 DNA: TGTGCCAGCAGTTACCGGACTAGCGGGGTCGGGTATGAGCAGTTCTTC
CDR3 protein: CASSYRTSGVGYEQFF

D gene: -
clone size: -
V gene: TRBV27
J gene: TRBJ1-5
CDR3 DNA: TGTGCCAGCAGTTTAATAGGGCAGGGTGGGCAGCCCCAGCATTTT
CDR3 protein: CASSLIGQGGQPQHF

D gene: -
clone size: -
V gene: TRBV7-3
J gene: TRBJ2-1
CDR3 DNA: TGTGCCAGCAGCGACGATTTAAACAATGAGCAGTTCTTC
CDR3 protein: CASSDDLNNEQFF

D gene: -
clone size: once
V gene: TRBV19
J gene: TRBJ2-5
CDR3 DNA: TGTGCCAGTAGTACCCCGGAGACCCAGTACTTC
CDR3 protein: CASSTPETQYF

D gene: -
clone size: -
V gene: TRBV7-2
J gene: TRBJ2-1
CDR3 DNA: TGTGCCAGCAGCCTGCGCCGACTAGAGGCTGCGTTCTACAATGAGCAGTTCTTC
CDR3 protein: CASSLRRLEAAFYNEQFF

D gene: -
clone size: -
V gene: TRBV15
J gene: TRBJ2-2
CDR3 DNA: TGTGCCACCAGCGGGGAGCAGGGGTACACCGGGGAGCTGTTTTTT
CDR3 protein: CATSGEQGYTGELFF

D gene: TRBD1
clone size: -
V gene: TRBV2
J gene: TRBJ1-1
CDR3 DNA: TGTGCCACCAGACAGGGAATTAACACTGAAGCTTTCTTT
CDR3 protein: CATRQGINTEAFF

D gene: -
clone size: -
V gene: TRBV5-1
J gene: TRBJ1-3
CDR3 DNA: TGCGCCAGCAGCTTGGGGCAGACCTCTGGAAACACCATATATTTT
CDR3 protein: CASSLGQTSGNTIYF